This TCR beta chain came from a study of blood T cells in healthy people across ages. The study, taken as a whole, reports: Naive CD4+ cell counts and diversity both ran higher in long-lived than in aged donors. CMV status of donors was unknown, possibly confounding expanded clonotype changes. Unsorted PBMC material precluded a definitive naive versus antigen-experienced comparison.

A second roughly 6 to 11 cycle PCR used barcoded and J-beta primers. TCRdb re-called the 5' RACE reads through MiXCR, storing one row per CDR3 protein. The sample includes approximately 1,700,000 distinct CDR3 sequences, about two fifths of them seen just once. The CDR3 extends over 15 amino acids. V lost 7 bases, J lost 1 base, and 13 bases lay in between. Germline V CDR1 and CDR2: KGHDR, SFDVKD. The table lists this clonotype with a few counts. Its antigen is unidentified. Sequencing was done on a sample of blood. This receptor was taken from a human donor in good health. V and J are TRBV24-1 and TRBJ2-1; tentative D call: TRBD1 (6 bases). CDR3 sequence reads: CATSADRLSYNEQFF. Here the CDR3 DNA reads TGTGCCACCAGCGCGGACAGACTTTCCTACAATGAGCAGTTCTTC.